This entry is about one TCR beta chain. As yet, its antigen is unknown. The V and J ends lost 1 base and 4 bases, in that order; junction bases with no gene match: 8. The CDR3 has 15 amino acids. From germline, CDR1 is SGDLS and CDR2 YYNGEE. Repertoires were generated with immunoSEQ multiplex PCR, while TCRdb's copy carries only in-frame clones and drops some. The sample has approximately 13,000 clones; around four fifths are singletons. This sample is drawn from a study of PD-1 blockade in mismatch repair-deficient tumors. Study outcomes and limitations: After pembrolizumab, tumor-resident clones rose rapidly, then generally contracted before radiologic responses.

Time point of the sample: approximately 11-day in vitro stimulation with candidate neoantigen peptide 4. All patients were mismatch repair deficient, assessed by either PCR or immunohistochemistry. Each of seven ELISpot-reactive candidate peptides was used for approximately eleven-day stimulation. The sequences come from cells cultured in vitro, collected from a patient treated with pembrolizumab. This chain uses TRBV9 with TRBJ2-7, with 7 bases aligning to TRBD1. This receptor was obtained from an adult with mismatch repair-deficient cancer. This CDR3 is CASSVSPGQLYEQYF. CDR3 sequence (DNA): TGTGCCAGCAGCGTATCTCCGGGACAGCTTTACGAGCAGTACTTC.